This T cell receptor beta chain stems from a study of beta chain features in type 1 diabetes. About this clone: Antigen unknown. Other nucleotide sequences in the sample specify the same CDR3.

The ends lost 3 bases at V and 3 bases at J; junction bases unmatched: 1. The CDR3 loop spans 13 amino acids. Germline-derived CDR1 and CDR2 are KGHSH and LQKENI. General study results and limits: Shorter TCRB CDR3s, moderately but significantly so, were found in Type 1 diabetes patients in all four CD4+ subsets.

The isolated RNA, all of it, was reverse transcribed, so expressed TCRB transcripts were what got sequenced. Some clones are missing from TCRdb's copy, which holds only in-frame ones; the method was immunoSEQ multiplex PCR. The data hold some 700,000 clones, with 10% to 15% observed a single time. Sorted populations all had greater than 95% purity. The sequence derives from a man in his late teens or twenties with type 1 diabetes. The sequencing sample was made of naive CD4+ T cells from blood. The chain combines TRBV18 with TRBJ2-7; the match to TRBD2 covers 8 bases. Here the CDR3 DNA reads TGTGCCAGCTCACCGGGACTAGACTACGAGCAGTACTTC. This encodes CASSPGLDYEQYF.